The rows below give T cell receptor beta chains drawn from one sample of a study of blood T cell repertoires in COVID-19. TCRdb keeps only in-frame clones here, not all; method: immunoSEQ multiplex PCR. Among 180,000 or so clones listed, 80% to 85% were seen once. The sequencing sample was made of peripheral blood. These receptors came from a human donor with acute or convalescent COVID-19. The donor label of this sample is uncertain. The CDR3 runs from the conserved cysteine through the conserved F or W. D genes are given only for firm matches. Clone size is given for some rows only: seen once, a few or many times, or a class if the clone is expanded.

cdr3_length	d_call	clone_size	j_call	v_call	cdr3_aa	cdr3_nt
13	-	-	TRBJ1-1	TRBV12-3/TRBV12-4	CASSLWEGGEAFF	TGTGCCAGCAGTTTGTGGGAAGGGGGTGAAGCTTTCTTT
13	TRBD1	once	TRBJ1-2	TRBV3-1/TRBV3-2	CASSQGLDRGYTF	TGTGCCAGCAGCCAAGGGCTGGACAGGGGCTACACCTTC
15	-	-	TRBJ2-3	TRBV6-5	CASSWGLGGTDTQYF	TGTGCCAGCAGCTGGGGGCTCGGGGGCACAGATACGCAGTATTTT
14	-	-	TRBJ2-7	TRBV7-8	CASSLGLEGYEQYF	TGTGCCAGCAGCTTGGGACTTGAAGGATACGAGCAGTACTTC
15	TRBD2	-	TRBJ2-1	TRBV5-4	CASSSTSGRAGEQFF	TGTGCCAGCAGCTCGACTAGCGGGAGGGCTGGTGAGCAGTTCTTC
16	-	-	TRBJ2-6	TRBV10-3	CAISEDRGIGANVLTF	TGTGCCATCAGTGAGGATAGGGGAATCGGGGCCAACGTCCTGACTTTC
11	-	-	TRBJ1-1	TRBV6-5	CASSPYTEAFF	TGTGCCAGCAGTCCCTACACTGAAGCTTTCTTT
14	-	few	TRBJ1-2	TRBV2	CASTPSTNRPHYTF	TGTGCCAGCACCCCCAGCACCAACAGGCCACACTACACCTTC
14	TRBD1	few	TRBJ1-6	TRBV7-9	CASSFGQGRSPLHF	TGTGCCAGCAGCTTTGGACAGGGTCGTTCACCCCTCCACTTT
21	TRBD1	-	TRBJ1-6	TRBV4-2	CASSQEIPGGAMGSYNSPLHF	TGTGCCAGCAGCCAAGAAATTCCAGGGGGCGCAATGGGCTCCTATAATTCACCCCTCCACTTT
13	-	-	TRBJ1-5	TRBV28	CASYLASNQPQHF	TGTGCCAGCTATTTGGCTAGCAATCAGCCCCAGCATTTT
12	-	-	TRBJ1-5	TRBV5-8	CASSLRDQPQHF	TGTGCCAGCAGCCTGCGGGATCAGCCCCAGCATTTT
16	TRBD1	-	TRBJ2-3	TRBV28	CASSVTGTGSTDTQYF	TGTGCCAGCAGTGTCACCGGGACAGGGTCCACAGATACGCAGTATTTT
15	TRBD1	-	TRBJ1-5	TRBV27	CASSLGVQGDQPQHF	TGTGCCAGCAGTTTAGGAGTCCAGGGGGATCAGCCCCAGCATTTT
14	-	few	TRBJ2-1	TRBV3-1/TRBV3-2	CASSRGLEDNEQFF	TGTGCCAGCAGCCGAGGACTGGAGGACAATGAGCAGTTCTTC
15	-	-	TRBJ1-1	TRBV30	CAWSVNRVENTEAFF	TGTGCCTGGAGCGTGAACAGGGTGGAGAACACTGAAGCTTTCTTT
12	-	-	TRBJ2-3	TRBV6-5	CASTSGADTQYF	TGTGCCAGCACCTCAGGGGCGGATACGCAGTATTTT
15	-	-	TRBJ1-2	TRBV30	CAWSVRSGYSNGYTF	TGTGCCTGGAGTGTAAGGTCAGGGTATTCTAATGGCTACACCTTC
13	TRBD1	-	TRBJ1-2	TRBV6-5	CASRSGQGSGYTF	TGTGCCAGCAGGTCAGGACAGGGGAGCGGCTACACCTTC
16	TRBD2	-	TRBJ2-2	TRBV7-9	CASRGGLAGVGGELFF	TGTGCCAGCAGGGGGGGTCTAGCGGGAGTCGGCGGGGAGCTGTTTTTT
15	TRBD2	-	TRBJ2-1	TRBV9	CASSVSLAGVNEQFF	TGTGCCAGCAGCGTAAGCCTAGCGGGGGTCAATGAGCAGTTCTTC
18	TRBD2	-	TRBJ2-7	TRBV5-6	CASSSRGLAGAAFNEQYF	TGTGCCAGCAGCTCCCGCGGACTAGCGGGGGCCGCGTTTAACGAGCAGTACTTC
15	TRBD1	few	TRBJ2-5	TRBV5-5	CASSPGQAYQETQYF	TGTGCCAGCAGCCCGGGACAGGCGTACCAAGAGACCCAGTACTTC
15	-	-	TRBJ2-3	TRBV6-4	CASSRGSGVTDTQYF	TGTGCCAGCAGCCGGGGTAGCGGAGTCACAGATACGCAGTATTTT
16	-	-	TRBJ1-2	TRBV28	CASNGPPRAMVYGYTF	TGTGCCAGCAACGGGCCCCCCAGGGCCATGGTCTATGGCTACACCTTC
15	TRBD1	-	TRBJ1-5	TRBV25-1	CASSDPTGGNQPQHF	TGTGCCAGCAGTGACCCTACAGGGGGCAATCAGCCCCAGCATTTT
16	-	-	TRBJ2-7	TRBV3-1/TRBV3-2	CASSQGLGAGSYEQYF	TGTGCCAGCAGCCAGGGCTTAGGAGCGGGTTCCTACGAGCAGTACTTC
11	-	-	TRBJ2-5	TRBV6-5	CASSTRETQYF	TGTGCCAGCAGCACGAGGGAGACCCAGTACTTC
15	TRBD1	-	TRBJ1-2	TRBV5-1	CASSVLRQGSEGYTF	TGCGCCAGCAGTGTTCTTCGACAGGGATCGGAGGGCTACACCTTC
13	TRBD1	-	TRBJ2-5	TRBV4-2	CASRGTGGETQYF	TGTGCCAGCAGGGGGACAGGGGGAGAGACCCAGTACTTC
12	-	-	TRBJ2-5	TRBV7-9	CASSPSKETQYF	TGTGCCAGCAGCCCATCCAAAGAGACCCAGTACTTC
15	TRBD1	-	TRBJ2-7	TRBV28	CASSSPGTGGYEQYF	TGTGCCAGCAGTTCCCCCGGGACAGGGGGCTACGAGCAGTACTTC
19	TRBD2	few	TRBJ2-1	TRBV4-1	CASSQGEIRASGLYNEQFF	TGCGCCAGCAGCCAAGGCGAAATCCGGGCTAGCGGGCTCTACAATGAGCAGTTCTTC
14	TRBD1	-	TRBJ1-3	TRBV19	CARRQGTRGNTIYF	TGTGCCAGAAGACAGGGAACGAGGGGAAACACCATATATTTT
13	TRBD2	-	TRBJ2-2	TRBV19	CASSFQRDGELFF	TGTGCCAGTAGTTTTCAGCGGGATGGGGAGCTGTTTTTT
13	-	-	TRBJ1-3	TRBV30	CAWSQGVSNTIYF	TGTGCCTGGAGTCAGGGTGTCAGTAACACCATATATTTT